Each of the 20 T cell receptor beta chains below was sequenced from the same sample in a study of blood T cell repertoires in COVID-19. Using immunoSEQ multiplex PCR, the repertoire was profiled, and TCRdb retains in-frame clones only, with some absent. The sample has 250,000 to 300,000 clones, over 70% seen once; the top ten hold roughly 5.8%. The sequencing sample was made of peripheral blood. Source of these receptors: a man older than 75 with acute or convalescent COVID-19.

The V gene is TRBV29-1, the J gene TRBJ2-2, with 10 bases lining up with TRBD2. Germline V gene sequence: CDR1 SQVTM, CDR2 ANQGSEA. The CDR3 has 15 residues. V lost 4 bases to trimming and J lost 2 bases; unmatched junction nucleotides: 4. The CDR3 region is CSVGASGRNTGELFF. CDR3 DNA sequence: TGCAGCGTTGGGGCTAGCGGGAGAAACACCGGGGAGCTGTTTTTT.

V and J are TRBV2 and TRBJ1-1, with TRBD1 matching 8 bases. Germline-derived CDR1 and CDR2 are SNHLY and FYNNEI. This CDR3 comprises 16 residues. Trimming removed 8 bases from V and 1 base from J; junction bases left unmatched: 12. The CDR3 spells CASSYISGTGNTEAFF. The CDR3 DNA reads TGTGCCAGCTCTTACATATCCGGGACAGGGAACACTGAAGCTTTCTTT.

The genes are TRBV6-1 and TRBJ2-1; D is possibly TRBD2 (6 bases). Germline V gives CDR1 MNHNS, CDR2 SASEGT. Between the trimmed V and J ends, which lost 2 bases and 8 bases, there was a span of 16 bases. This CDR3 spans 15 amino acids. CDR3: CASSESFGGWHEQFF. The CDR3 region has the DNA TGTGCCAGCAGTGAATCCTTTGGAGGGTGGCATGAGCAGTTCTTC.

The chain joins TRBV4-1 to TRBJ1-2, with 11 bases that match TRBD1. Germline trimming cut 3 bases from V and 3 bases from J; bases unmatched to any gene: 3. The CDR3 is 15 amino acids. Germline-derived CDR1 and CDR2 are MGHRA and YSYEKL. The CDR3 nucleotides are TGCGCCAGCAGCCACATGGGACAGGGGGACTATGGCTACACCTTC. The encoded protein is CASSHMGQGDYGYTF.

The CDR3 nucleotides are TGTGCCAGCAGCTTAACAGGGGGTTCGAAACAGCCCCAGCATTTT. Translated, it gives CASSLTGGSKQPQHF. The gene calls are TRBV7-8 and TRBJ1-5, with 8 bases that match TRBD1. This CDR3 is built from 15 residues. V trimming: 2 bases; J trimming: 7 bases; junction bases outside the gene matches: 7. Germline values: CDR1 SGHVS, CDR2 FQNEAQ.

V gene TRBV28 combines with J gene TRBJ2-5; the D gene is possibly TRBD1 (6 bases). The CDR3 loop spans 15 amino acids. Germline V lookup: CDR1 MDHEN, CDR2 SYDVKM. V was trimmed by 5 bases and J by 4 bases, leaving 17 bases between them. CDR3 DNA sequence: TGTGCCAGCAGTCGCCCGGGACAACTTGGAGAGACCCAGTACTTC. It codes for CASSRPGQLGETQYF.

This clone appeared a few times. The CDR3 reads CASRRVLDTGELFF. CDR3 coding DNA: TGTGCCAGCAGGAGGGTATTGGACACCGGGGAGCTGTTTTTT. J is TRBJ2-2 and V is TRBV2; D might be TRBD2 (5 bases). CDR1 and CDR2 from the germline V gene are SNHLY and FYNNEI. V lost 6 bases and J lost 3, with 11 bases in between. The CDR3 totals 14 residues. The complete variable domain, with remaining parts taken from reference TRBV2 and TRBJ2-2, reads EPEVTQTPSHQVTQMGQEVILRCVPISNHLYFYWYRQILGQKVEFLVSFYNNEISEKSEIFDDQFSVERPDGSNFTLKIRSTKLEDSAMYFCASRRVLDTGELFFGEGSRLTVL.

This chain joins TRBV9 and TRBJ2-2, with 8 positions matching TRBD2. The CDR3 totals 16 residues. V shed 2 bases and J 3 bases; nucleotides not matched to a gene: 6. CDR1 is SGDLS, CDR2 YYNGEE, per germline. Here the CDR3 reads CASSVGGGTHTGELFF. The CDR3 DNA is TGTGCCAGCAGCGTTGGCGGGGGGACCCACACCGGGGAGCTGTTTTTT.

The V gene is TRBV28, the J gene TRBJ1-5; 10 bases match TRBD1. Germline values: CDR1 MDHEN, CDR2 SYDVKM. This CDR3 comprises 16 residues. J lost 2 bases, V lost 5 bases, and 6 bases had no gene match. The CDR3 protein is CASSVTGTGGNQPQHF. The CDR3 nucleotides read TGTGCCAGCAGTGTAACCGGGACAGGGGGCAATCAGCCCCAGCATTTT. Full variable domain (remainder filled in from reference TRBV28 and TRBJ1-5): DVKVTQSSRYLVKRTGEKVFLECVQDMDHENMFWYRQDPGLGLRLIYFSYDVKMKEKGDIPEGYSVSREKKERFSLILESASTNQTSMYLCASSVTGTGGNQPQHFGDGTRLSIL.

This clone was found once. The CDR3 coding sequence is TGTGCCAGCAGCGTCGGGACTCCCCTCACCGAGCAGTTCTTC. This gives the protein CASSVGTPLTEQFF. The chain uses TRBV6-5 and TRBJ2-1; D possibly corresponds to TRBD2 (6 bases). The germline CDR1 and CDR2 sequences are MNHEY and SVGAGI. This CDR3 is built from 14 residues. V gave up 6 bases and J gave up 10 bases, with 19 bases separating them.

This clone appeared once. The CDR3 DNA follows: TGTGCCAGCAGCCGACTGGACTCTGGAAACACCATATATTTT. This sequence encodes CASSRLDSGNTIYF. V and J are TRBV11-2 and TRBJ1-3; D remains unclear. In germline, CDR1 is SGHAT, CDR2 FQNNGV. The CDR3 covers 14 residues. The V end was cut by 5 bases, the J end by 0 bases, with 8 bases between.

The chain combines TRBV5-1 with TRBJ2-2; 10 nucleotides match TRBD1. With 5 bases clipped from V and 6 bases from J, the junction kept 7 bases outside the gene matches. CDR1 is SGHRS and CDR2 is YFSETQ in the germline V gene. The CDR3 length is 15 residues. The CDR3 protein is CASRPGTGDSGELFF. For the CDR3, the DNA is TGCGCCAGCAGACCCGGGACAGGGGACTCCGGGGAGCTGTTTTTT.

V is TRBV28 and J is TRBJ1-2, with 9 bases matching TRBD1. V trimming: 5 bases; J trimming: 7 bases; junction bases outside the gene matches: 8. The CDR3 has 14 residues. Germline-derived CDR1 and CDR2 are MDHEN and SYDVKM. The CDR3 loop reads CASSPGQGNGGYTF. The DNA for the CDR3 is TGTGCCAGCAGTCCCGGACAGGGGAACGGTGGCTACACCTTC.

The chain uses TRBV15 and TRBJ1-2; D is undetermined. This CDR3 spans 17 amino acids. V was trimmed by 0 bases and J by 8 bases, leaving 22 bases between them. Germline CDR1 LNHNV, CDR2 YYDKDF (reference sequence). The CDR3 spells CATSRDNSYAQTGGYTF. The DNA of the CDR3 is TGTGCCACCAGCAGAGATAATTCGTACGCACAGACCGGAGGCTACACCTTC.

This clone was detected a few times. V and J are TRBV2 and TRBJ2-2; 9 nucleotides align to TRBD1. Germline CDR1 and CDR2: SNHLY and FYNNEI. The junction had 11 bases not matched to a gene; V was cut back by 8 bases and J by 7 bases. The CDR3 loop spans 15 amino acids. For the CDR3, the DNA is TGTGCCAGCCGTGCGGGACAGGGTAGGATCGGGGAGCTGTTTTTT. Translating it yields CASRAGQGRIGELFF.

The chain uses TRBV30 and TRBJ1-1; D is unresolved. Per the germline V gene, CDR1 is GTSNPN and CDR2 is SVGIG (reference sequence). Trimming stripped 5 bases from V and 1 base from J, with 5 bases between. This CDR3 has 11 amino acids. CDR3 sequence (DNA): TGTGCCTGGGGCAAGAACACTGAAGCTTTCTTT. Translated, it gives CAWGKNTEAFF. Supplemented by reference TRBV30 and TRBJ1-1, the full variable domain reads SQTIHQWPATLVQPVGSPLSLECTVEGTSNPNLYWYRQAAGRGLQLLFYSVGIGQISSEVPQNLSASRPQDRQFILSSKKLLLSDSGFYLCAWGKNTEAFFGQGTRLTVV.

J is TRBJ2-6 and V is TRBV5-1; 13 nucleotides line up with TRBD2. CDR1 is SGHRS, CDR2 YFSETQ, per germline. CDR3 length: 16 amino acids. Trimming took 5 bases from V and 2 from J; bases not matched to a gene: 1. The chain's CDR3 is CASSGLAGAGANVLTF. As DNA, the CDR3 is TGCGCCAGCAGTGGACTAGCGGGAGCTGGGGCCAACGTCCTGACTTTC.

The chain combines TRBV30 with TRBJ1-5; TRBD1 aligns across 12 bases. The CDR3 consists of 14 residues. V shed 3 bases and J 5 bases; nucleotides not matched to a gene: 2. CDR1 is GTSNPN and CDR2 is SVGIG in the germline V gene (reference sequence). CDR3 DNA: TGTGCCTGGAGGGGACAGGGGGCACATCAGCCCCAGCATTTT. Translation gives CAWRGQGAHQPQHF.

CDR3 in DNA: TGTGCCAGCACCCCCACTAGCGCCCGAGGCATTCAGTACTTC. The encoded protein is CASTPTSARGIQYF. The chain carries TRBV3-1 (or the pseudogene TRBV3-2) and TRBJ2-4, with 7 bases that match TRBD2. The trim removed 7 bases at V and 9 bases at J, leaving 12 bases unmatched. The CDR3 is 14 residues long. Germline CDR1 and CDR2: LGHDT and YNNKEL (reference sequence).

The rearrangement links TRBV27 to TRBJ2-7, with 7 bases lining up with TRBD1. J lost 9 bases, V lost 1 base, and 6 bases had no gene match. The CDR3 is 13 residues long. Germline V CDR1 and CDR2: MNHEY, SMNVEV (reference sequence). Here the CDR3 DNA reads TGTGCCAGCAGTTTATACAGGGGAATCGGGCAGTACTTC. Amino acid sequence: CASSLYRGIGQYF.